The 30 T cell receptor beta chains presented below share a single source sample, sequenced in a study of cytomegalovirus exposure and HLA in healthy donors. The table came from immunoSEQ multiplex PCR; TCRdb's copy has only in-frame clones and leaves some out. This sample carries 230,000 or so clones, 80% to 90% of them seen once, and the ten largest clones take 2.9%. The source material was PBMCs. The source of these receptors is a woman between 18 and 29 years old in good health and CMV-seronegative.

CDR3 nucleotides: TGCGCCAGCAGTCACGGAAGCAACAGGGAGAACACTGAAGCTTTCTTT. This encodes CASSHGSNRENTEAFF. The chain is built from TRBV23-1 and TRBJ1-1; D perhaps matches TRBD1 (6 bases). TRBV23-1 is flagged as an ORF with uncertain function. Between the trimmed V and J ends, which lost 3 bases and 1 base, there was a span of 15 bases. CDR3 length equals 16 residues.

The chain employs TRBV5-6 and TRBJ1-2; TRBD1 agrees at 7 bases. V shed 6 bases and J 0 bases; nucleotides not matched to a gene: 5. This CDR3 comprises 14 residues. The V gene's germline CDR1 is SGHDT and CDR2 YYEEEE. The CDR3 DNA reads TGTGCCAGCACCTGGCAGGGGGCTAACTATGGCTACACCTTC. It is translated as CASTWQGANYGYTF.

This clone has a handful of counts. The J gene is TRBJ1-5, the V gene TRBV6-5; D unresolved. The V gene's germline CDR1 is MNHEY and CDR2 SVGAGI. The V and J ends lost 1 base and 4 bases respectively, with 5 bases between them. The CDR3 is made up of 13 amino acids. The CDR3 DNA reads TGTGCCAGCAGTTACTATCGGAATCAGCCCCAGCATTTT. This gives the protein CASSYYRNQPQHF.

The V and J genes are TRBV27 and TRBJ2-3, with 10 bases lining up with TRBD2. V trimming: 3 bases; J trimming: 4 bases; junction bases outside the gene matches: 7. Germline assignment: CDR1 MNHEY and CDR2 SMNVEV (reference sequence). This CDR3 has 16 amino acids. CDR3 residues: CASSFLAGDRADTQYF. The CDR3 bases are TGTGCCAGCAGTTTTCTAGCGGGAGACAGAGCAGATACGCAGTATTTT.

This sequence joins TRBV6-5 and TRBJ1-4; D gene unclear. This CDR3 region has 15 residues. The V end was cut by 4 bases, the J end by 4 bases, with 13 bases between. Germline V gene lookup returns CDR1 MNHEY and CDR2 SVGAGI. The CDR3 is CASSSGLGNNEKLFF. The CDR3 bases are TGTGCCAGCAGTTCGGGGTTAGGAAATAATGAAAAACTGTTTTTT.

This chain links TRBV5-5 with TRBJ2-1, with TRBD1 matching 11 bases. Per the germline V gene, CDR1 is SGHKS and CDR2 is YYEKEE (reference sequence). The CDR3 is 16 residues long. The V segment lost 4 bases and the J segment 7 bases; nucleotides outside the gene matches: 10. CDR3: CASSPRGQGAGNEQFF. CDR3 coding DNA: TGTGCCAGCAGCCCCCGAGGACAGGGGGCTGGAAATGAGCAGTTCTTC. Using reference TRBV5-5 and TRBJ2-1 for the parts outside the CDR3, the full variable domain is DAGVTQSPTHLIKTRGQQVTLRCSPISGHKSVSWYQQVLGQGPQFIFQYYEKEERGRGNFPDRFSARQFPNYSSELNVNALLLGDSALYLCASSPRGQGAGNEQFFGPGTRLTVL.

This clone was recorded only once. This sequence joins TRBV7-2 and TRBJ2-3; 10 bases fit TRBD2. CDR1 and CDR2 (germline): SGHTA, FQGNSA. V trimming: 3 bases; J trimming: 2 bases; junction bases outside the gene matches: 8. This CDR3 is 17 amino acids long. CDR3 sequence (DNA): TGTGCCAGCAGCTTCGGCCCTAGCGGGAGATACACAGATACGCAGTATTTT. This encodes CASSFGPSGRYTDTQYF.

This CDR3 is CASTFDRDGGYTF. In DNA, the CDR3 is TGTGCCAGTACCTTCGACAGGGACGGGGGCTACACCTTC. The V gene is TRBV19, the J gene TRBJ1-2, with 7 nucleotides matching TRBD1. Looked up from germline, CDR1 is LNHDA and CDR2 is SQIVND (reference sequence). This CDR3 region has 13 residues. V dropped 7 bases and J dropped 8; count of bases not matched to a gene: 10.

The chain has TRBV13 and TRBJ1-2, with D possibly matching TRBD1 (5 bases). The CDR3 consists of 16 residues. Germline V CDR1 and CDR2: PRHDT, FYEKMQ (reference sequence). The V gene lost 5 bases and the J gene lost 1 base, with 17 bases spanning the gap. CDR3 coding DNA: TGTGCCAGCAGCCCCCAAACCGGACAAGTTAACTATGGCTACACCTTC. Protein product: CASSPQTGQVNYGYTF. Combining the CDR3 with reference TRBV13 and TRBJ1-2 gives the whole variable domain AAGVIQSPRHLIKEKRETATLKCYPIPRHDTVYWYQQGPGQDPQFLISFYEKMQSDKGSIPDRFSAQQFSDYHSELNMSSLELGDSALYFCASSPQTGQVNYGYTFGSGTRLTVV.

This clone was counted a single time. The chain uses TRBV28 and TRBJ2-3; D uncertain. The CDR3 loop spans 12 amino acids. Germline V lookup: CDR1 MDHEN, CDR2 SYDVKM. V shed 6 bases and J shed 2 bases, with 6 bases lying between them. The CDR3 sequence: CASSPFTDTQYF. In DNA form, the CDR3 reads TGTGCCAGCAGCCCCTTCACAGATACGCAGTATTTT.

The chain carries TRBV5-1 and TRBJ1-4; possibly TRBD1 for D (5 bases). There are 15 residues in the CDR3. V lost 0 bases and J 5 bases, leaving 11 bases between the germline ends. Germline loops: CDR1 SGHRS, CDR2 YFSETQ. DNA for the CDR3: TGCGCCAGCAGCTTGGAAGACAGCGCGAATGAAAAACTGTTTTTT. Residues: CASSLEDSANEKLFF.

The sample holds one count of this clone. This CDR3 is CASKAGTGIYEQYF. The CDR3 nucleotides read TGTGCCAGTAAAGCCGGGACAGGGATCTACGAGCAGTACTTC. The rearrangement uses TRBV19 and TRBJ2-7; 9 positions match TRBD1. The CDR3 is 14 amino acids. The V gene's germline CDR1 is LNHDA and CDR2 SQIVND (reference sequence). The ends lost 7 bases at V and 3 bases at J; junction bases unmatched: 7. Drawing the rest from reference TRBV19 and TRBJ2-7, the complete variable domain is DGGITQSPKYLFRKEGQNVTLSCEQNLNHDAMYWYRQDPGQGLRLIYYSQIVNDFQKGDIAEGYSVSREKKESFPLTVTSAQKNPTAFYLCASKAGTGIYEQYFGPGTRLTVT.

V gene TRBV2 combines with J gene TRBJ2-5, with D perhaps TRBD1 (8 bases). This CDR3 comprises 21 residues. Germline CDR1 reads SNHLY; CDR2 reads FYNNEI. V shed 4 bases and J shed 0 bases, with 30 bases lying between them. The CDR3 protein is CASSGPTSDDRGGMYQETQYF. The CDR3 DNA reads TGTGCCAGCAGTGGACCAACCTCAGACGACAGGGGAGGGATGTACCAAGAGACCCAGTACTTC.

The V call is TRBV5-4, the J call TRBJ1-2; D is perhaps TRBD1 (5 bases). V was clipped by 0 bases and J by 7 bases, with 13 bases between them. CDR1 SGHNT and CDR2 YYREEE come from the germline V gene (reference sequence). The CDR3 runs to 14 residues. CDR3 DNA: TGTGCCAGCAGCTTGGCATGGGGGGGAGCTGGCTACACCTTC. Translation: CASSLAWGGAGYTF. Together with reference TRBV5-4 and TRBJ1-2, the CDR3 gives the full variable domain: ETGVTQSPTHLIKTRGQQVTLRCSSQSGHNTVSWYQQALGQGPQFIFQYYREEENGRGNFPPRFSGLQFPNYSSELNVNALELDDSALYLCASSLAWGGAGYTFGSGTRLTVV.

The chain joins TRBV4-1 to TRBJ1-3; TRBD1 is a possible D gene (6 bases). V lost 1 base to trimming and J lost 0 bases, with 16 bases between them. CDR3 length equals 18 residues. CDR1 and CDR2 from the germline V gene are MGHRA and YSYEKL. The CDR3 bases are TGCGCCAGCAGCCAAGGGGGATGGGGGCTACACTCTGGAAACACCATATATTTT. This codes for CASSQGGWGLHSGNTIYF.

This chain joins TRBV19 and TRBJ1-2, with a tentative D call TRBD1 (5 bases). The CDR3 is 13 residues long. From germline, CDR1 is LNHDA and CDR2 SQIVND (reference sequence). V was pared by 10 bases and J by 0 bases, with 12 bases between. Here the CDR3 DNA reads TGTGCCACCCGGGAGGGACCTAACTATGGCTACACCTTC. The encoded protein is CATREGPNYGYTF.

Turning to this clone: The identical CDR3 is also encoded by other nucleotide sequences in the sample. The CDR3 DNA sequence: TGCGCCAGCAGCCAAGAGCCGGGATCCACAGATACGCAGTATTTT. This codes for CASSQEPGSTDTQYF. This rearrangement joins TRBV4-1 to TRBJ2-3; weak D call: TRBD2 (5 bases). CDR3 length equals 15 residues. V was shortened by 0 bases and J by 2 bases, with 9 bases between the two germline ends. Germline CDR1 MGHRA, CDR2 YSYEKL.

The rearrangement uses TRBV10-1 and TRBJ1-3; 8 bases are shared with TRBD1. V was pared by 7 bases and J by 4 bases, with 12 bases of the junction left unmatched. Germline loops: CDR1 WNHNN, CDR2 SYGVQD (reference sequence). This CDR3 contains 16 residues. DNA of the CDR3: TGCGCCAGCACCAGGGGGGGCCAGGGGGCAGGAAACACCATATATTTT. The encoded protein is CASTRGGQGAGNTIYF.

V usage is TRBV5-1 and J usage is TRBJ1-1; D is unclear. Looked up from germline, CDR1 is SGHRS and CDR2 is YFSETQ. This CDR3 region has 15 residues. With 2 bases removed from V and 5 bases from J, the gap between germline ends came to 16 bases. CDR3 region: CASSFGPLGGTEAFF. CDR3 in DNA: TGCGCCAGCAGCTTCGGTCCGTTAGGCGGAACTGAAGCTTTCTTT.

The rearrangement links TRBV7-6 to TRBJ1-2; D is unresolved. Trimming stripped 1 base from V and 6 bases from J, with 15 bases between. The germline CDR1 and CDR2 sequences are SGHVS and FNYEAQ. CDR3 length: 15 residues. The CDR3 loop reads CASSLVRGRKDGYTF. The CDR3 DNA reads as TGTGCCAGCAGCTTAGTGCGAGGGAGGAAAGATGGCTACACCTTC.

This clone was detected only a few times. The CDR3 spells CASSVSWEGYEQYF. CDR3 DNA sequence: TGTGCCAGCAGCGTATCGTGGGAGGGCTACGAGCAGTACTTC. J is TRBJ2-7 and V is TRBV9; 7 nucleotides match TRBD2. The CDR3 runs 14 residues. With V trimmed by 1 base and J by 3 bases, 4 bases remained unmatched. Germline CDR1 is SGDLS and CDR2 is YYNGEE.

This clone was found once. The V call is TRBV28, the J call TRBJ2-5, with TRBD1 as a possible D gene (5 bases). The CDR3 has 14 residues. With 5 bases removed from V and 7 bases from J, the gap between germline ends came to 17 bases. CDR1 MDHEN and CDR2 SYDVKM come from the germline V gene. The CDR3: CASSVPPGSGTQYF. DNA of the CDR3: TGTGCCAGCAGTGTTCCACCAGGGTCGGGGACCCAGTACTTC.

The rearrangement joins TRBV15 to TRBJ1-5, with a weak D call TRBD1 (5 bases). Trimming shortened V by 3 bases and J by 3 bases, and 12 bases separated the two germline ends. CDR3 length: 15 residues. The germline V gene has CDR1 LNHNV and CDR2 YYDKDF (reference sequence). The CDR3 loop is CATSSETVPNQPQHF. In nucleotides, the CDR3 is TGTGCCACCAGCAGCGAGACAGTCCCCAATCAGCCCCAGCATTTT. The variable domain in full, with the rest retrieved from reference TRBV15 and TRBJ1-5, is DAMVIQNPRYQVTQFGKPVTLSCSQTLNHNVMYWYQQKSSQAPKLLFHYYDKDFNNEADTPDNFQSRRPNTSFCFLDIRSPGLGDTAMYLCATSSETVPNQPQHFGDGTRLSIL.

This clone was detected once. The gene calls are TRBV5-6 and TRBJ1-1; no definite D call. V was clipped by 6 bases and J by 6 bases, with 15 bases between them. The germline gives CDR1 SGHDT, CDR2 YYEEEE. The CDR3 is 13 residues long. The CDR3 loop is CASMNTVYAEAFF. DNA of the CDR3: TGTGCCAGCATGAACACCGTTTACGCTGAAGCTTTCTTT.

V and J are TRBV28 and TRBJ2-7, with TRBD2 matching over 7 bases. The V gene's germline CDR1 is MDHEN and CDR2 SYDVKM. The CDR3 spans 13 residues. V lost 3 bases, J lost 5 bases, and 4 bases stayed unmatched. The CDR3 protein is CASSLGGWDEQYF. The CDR3 region has the DNA TGTGCCAGCAGTTTGGGGGGGTGGGACGAGCAGTACTTC.

The chain recombines TRBV2 with TRBJ1-2; D gene unclear. Germline values: CDR1 SNHLY, CDR2 FYNNEI. V lost 4 bases and J 5 bases, leaving 8 bases between the germline ends. The CDR3 consists of 12 residues. In DNA, the CDR3 is TGTGCCAGCAGTGGGACTGCGTATGGCTACACCTTC. It codes for CASSGTAYGYTF.

The rearrangement uses TRBV30 and TRBJ2-1; TRBD2 matches at 14 bases. V lost 5 bases and J lost 14; bases outside the gene matches: 11. CDR3 length: 14 amino acids. The germline gives CDR1 GTSNPN, CDR2 SVGIG (reference sequence). Here the CDR3 DNA reads TGTGCCTGGGCTGCGACTAGCGGGAGGGTCGGCGAGTTCTTC. It specifies CAWAATSGRVGEFF.

The chain carries TRBV6-1 and TRBJ2-5, with 8 bases aligning to TRBD2. There are 15 residues in the CDR3. Per the germline V gene, CDR1 is MNHNS and CDR2 is SASEGT. The V gene end was trimmed by 0 bases and the J gene end by 7 bases; junction bases not matched to a gene: 7. The CDR3 loop is CASSEAGGGLGTQYF. In DNA, the CDR3 is TGTGCCAGCAGTGAAGCGGGCGGGGGGCTAGGGACCCAGTACTTC.

The chain links TRBV5-4 to TRBJ2-3, with 7 bases that match TRBD1. Trimming at V came to 4 bases and at J to 0 bases, leaving 8 bases not matched to a gene. The germline gives CDR1 SGHNT, CDR2 YYREEE (reference sequence). The CDR3 totals 16 residues. This chain's CDR3 is CASSIRQGFSTDTQYF. As DNA, the CDR3 is TGTGCCAGCAGCATACGACAGGGCTTTAGCACAGATACGCAGTATTTT.

The chain joins TRBV7-2 to TRBJ2-3; D gene ambiguous. Germline-derived CDR1 and CDR2 are SGHTA and FQGNSA. The CDR3 is made up of 13 amino acids. Trimming left V 6 bases short and J 6 bases short, with 13 bases between. The CDR3 DNA reads as TGTGCCAGCAGTATAGGTCTCGGGGATACGCAGTATTTT. It is translated as CASSIGLGDTQYF.